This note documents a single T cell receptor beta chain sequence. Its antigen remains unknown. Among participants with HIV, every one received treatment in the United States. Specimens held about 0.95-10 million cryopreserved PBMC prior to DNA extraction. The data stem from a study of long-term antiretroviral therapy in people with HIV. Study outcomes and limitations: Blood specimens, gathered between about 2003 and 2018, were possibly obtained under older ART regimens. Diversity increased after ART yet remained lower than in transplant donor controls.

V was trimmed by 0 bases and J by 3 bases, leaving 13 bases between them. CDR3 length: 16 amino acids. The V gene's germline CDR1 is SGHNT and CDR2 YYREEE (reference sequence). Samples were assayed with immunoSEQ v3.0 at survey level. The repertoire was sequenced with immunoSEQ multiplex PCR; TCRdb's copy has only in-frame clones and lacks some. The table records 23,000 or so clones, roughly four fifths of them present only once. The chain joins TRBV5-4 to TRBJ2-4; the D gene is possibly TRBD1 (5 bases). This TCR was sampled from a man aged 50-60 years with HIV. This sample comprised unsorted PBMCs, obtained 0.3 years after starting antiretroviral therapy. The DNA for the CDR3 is TGTGCCAGCAGCTTGGCGGCAGGGAAGGGCAAAAACATTCAGTACTTC. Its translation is CASSLAAGKGKNIQYF.